This T cell receptor (beta chain) was obtained from a study of blood T cell repertoires in COVID-19. Original analysis: Reference gene primer amplification gave estimated nucleated cell counts. TCRdb's copy holds only in-frame clones and misses some; the assay was immunoSEQ multiplex PCR. V and J calls plus clone size are reproduced from that table; the DNA served to infer D and trimming. Among approximately 270,000 clones listed, roughly 85% were seen once. This clone appeared a single time. Because the CDR3's place on the DNA is in doubt, the DNA is left out and the CDR3 is given as listed by TCRdb. The CDR3 is 9 residues long, counting both termini. Germline V lookup: CDR1 SQVTM, CDR2 ANQGSEA. Recruitment covered about two dozen US areas and drew participants whose ages spanned about 18 to 90 years.

The sequenced sample consisted of PBMCs or T cells enriched from blood (not recorded which). The chain couples TRBV29-1 to TRBJ1-2; the tabulated D call, TRBD1, remains unverified against the DNA. The source is a woman aged 50 to 65 who had recovered from COVID-19. The CDR3 here is CSVGQGNTF.